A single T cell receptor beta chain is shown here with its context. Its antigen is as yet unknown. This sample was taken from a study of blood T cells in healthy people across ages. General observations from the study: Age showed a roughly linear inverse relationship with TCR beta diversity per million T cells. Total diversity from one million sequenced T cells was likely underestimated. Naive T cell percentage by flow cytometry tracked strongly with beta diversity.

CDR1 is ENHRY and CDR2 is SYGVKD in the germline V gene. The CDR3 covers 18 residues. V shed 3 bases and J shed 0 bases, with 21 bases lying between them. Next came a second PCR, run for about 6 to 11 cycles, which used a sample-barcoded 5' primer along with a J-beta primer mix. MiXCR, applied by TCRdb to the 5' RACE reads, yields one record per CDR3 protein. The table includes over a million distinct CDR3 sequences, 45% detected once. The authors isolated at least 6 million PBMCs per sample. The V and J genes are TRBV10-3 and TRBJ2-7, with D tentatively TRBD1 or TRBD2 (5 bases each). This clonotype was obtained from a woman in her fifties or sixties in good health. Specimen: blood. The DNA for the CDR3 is TGTGCCATCAGTGATTGGGACGCGGGCGCCCTAATCTCCTACGAGCAGTACTTC. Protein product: CAISDWDAGALISYEQYF.